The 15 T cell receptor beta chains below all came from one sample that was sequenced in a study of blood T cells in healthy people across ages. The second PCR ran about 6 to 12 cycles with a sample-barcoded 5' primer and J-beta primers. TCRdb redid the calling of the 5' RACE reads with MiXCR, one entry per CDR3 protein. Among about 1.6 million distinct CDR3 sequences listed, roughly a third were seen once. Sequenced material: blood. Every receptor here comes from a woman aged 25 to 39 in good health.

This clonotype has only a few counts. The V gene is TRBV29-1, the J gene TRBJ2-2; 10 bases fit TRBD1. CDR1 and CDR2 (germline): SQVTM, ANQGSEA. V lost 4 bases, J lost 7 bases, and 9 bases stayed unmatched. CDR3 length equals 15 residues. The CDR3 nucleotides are TGCAGCGTTGTCCCATTTGGGACAGGGGACGGGGAGCTGTTTTTT. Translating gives CSVVPFGTGDGELFF.

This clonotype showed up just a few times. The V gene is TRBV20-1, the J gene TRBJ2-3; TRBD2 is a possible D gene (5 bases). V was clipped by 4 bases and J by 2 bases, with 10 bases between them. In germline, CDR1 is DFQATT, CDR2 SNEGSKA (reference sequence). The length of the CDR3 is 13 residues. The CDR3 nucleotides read TGCAGTGCTACGGACGGACTCACAGATACGCAGTATTTT. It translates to CSATDGLTDTQYF.

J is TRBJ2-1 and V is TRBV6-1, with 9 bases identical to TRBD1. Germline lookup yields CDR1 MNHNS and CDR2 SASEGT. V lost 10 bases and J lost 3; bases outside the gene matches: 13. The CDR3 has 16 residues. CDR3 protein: CANTKPGTGYYNEQFF. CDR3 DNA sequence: TGTGCCAACACCAAGCCAGGGACAGGGTACTACAATGAGCAGTTCTTC.

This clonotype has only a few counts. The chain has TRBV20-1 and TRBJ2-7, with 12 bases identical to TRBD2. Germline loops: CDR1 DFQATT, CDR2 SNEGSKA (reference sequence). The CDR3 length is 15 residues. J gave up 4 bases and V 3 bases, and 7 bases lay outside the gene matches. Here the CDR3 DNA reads TGCAGTGCTAGGCCTAGCGGGGGGGCCGGGTACGAGCAGTACTTC. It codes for CSARPSGGAGYEQYF.

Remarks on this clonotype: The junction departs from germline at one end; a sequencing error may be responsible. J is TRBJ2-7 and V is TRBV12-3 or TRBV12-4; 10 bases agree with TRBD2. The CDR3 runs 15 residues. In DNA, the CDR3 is TGTACCAGCAGCCTACTAGCGGGGAGCCCCTACGAGCAGTACTTC. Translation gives CTSSLLAGSPYEQYF.

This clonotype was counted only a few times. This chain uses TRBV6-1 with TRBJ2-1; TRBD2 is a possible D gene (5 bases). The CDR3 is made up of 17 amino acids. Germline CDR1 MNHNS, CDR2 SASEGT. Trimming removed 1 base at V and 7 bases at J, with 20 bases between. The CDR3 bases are TGTGCCAGCAGTGAAGGAAGGAGGACTGGGTATCCAAATGAGCAGTTCTTC. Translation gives CASSEGRRTGYPNEQFF.

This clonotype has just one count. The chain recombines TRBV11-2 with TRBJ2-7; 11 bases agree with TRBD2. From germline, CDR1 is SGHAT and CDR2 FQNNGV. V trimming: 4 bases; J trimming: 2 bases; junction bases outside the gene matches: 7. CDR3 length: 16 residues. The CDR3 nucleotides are TGTGCCAGCAGCTCGTTACTAGCGGGGGATACCTACGAGCAGTACTTC. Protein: CASSSLLAGDTYEQYF.

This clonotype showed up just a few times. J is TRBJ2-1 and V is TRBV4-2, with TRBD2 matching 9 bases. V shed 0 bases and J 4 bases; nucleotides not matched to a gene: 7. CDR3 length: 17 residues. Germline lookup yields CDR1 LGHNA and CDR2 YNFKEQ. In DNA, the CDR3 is TGTGCCAGCAGCCAAGACACTCTAGCGGGGAGGTACAATGAGCAGTTCTTC. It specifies CASSQDTLAGRYNEQFF.

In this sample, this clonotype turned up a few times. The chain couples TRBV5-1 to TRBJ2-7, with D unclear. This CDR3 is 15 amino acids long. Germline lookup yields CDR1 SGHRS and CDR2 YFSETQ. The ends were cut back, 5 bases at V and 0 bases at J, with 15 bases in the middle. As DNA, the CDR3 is TGCGCCAGCAGATTTGTGGCTTCCAGCTCCTACGAGCAGTACTTC. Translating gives CASRFVASSSYEQYF.

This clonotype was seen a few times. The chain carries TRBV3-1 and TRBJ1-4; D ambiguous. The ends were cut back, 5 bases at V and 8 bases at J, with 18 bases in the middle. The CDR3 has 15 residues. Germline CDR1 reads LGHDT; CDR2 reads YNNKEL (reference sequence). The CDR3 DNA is TGTGCCAGCAGCTCAAGGAAGGTGGGAGGGGAAAAACTGTTTTTT. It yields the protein CASSSRKVGGEKLFF.

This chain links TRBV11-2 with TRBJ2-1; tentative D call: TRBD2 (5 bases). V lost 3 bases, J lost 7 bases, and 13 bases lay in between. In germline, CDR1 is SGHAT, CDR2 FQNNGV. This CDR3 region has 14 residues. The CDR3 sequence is CASSFNLWRNEQFF. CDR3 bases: TGTGCCAGCAGCTTCAATTTATGGAGGAATGAGCAGTTCTTC.

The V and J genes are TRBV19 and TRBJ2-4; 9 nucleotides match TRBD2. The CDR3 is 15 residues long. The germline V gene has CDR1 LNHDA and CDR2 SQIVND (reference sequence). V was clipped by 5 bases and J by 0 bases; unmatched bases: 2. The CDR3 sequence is CASSLTSGAKNIQYF. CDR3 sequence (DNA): TGTGCCAGTAGTTTGACTAGCGGAGCCAAAAACATTCAGTACTTC.

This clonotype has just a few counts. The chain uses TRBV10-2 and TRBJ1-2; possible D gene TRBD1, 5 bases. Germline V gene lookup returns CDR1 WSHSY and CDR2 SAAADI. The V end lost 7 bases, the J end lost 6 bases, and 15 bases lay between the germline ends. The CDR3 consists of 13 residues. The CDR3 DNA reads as TGCGCCAGCACTCTCGCAGGGATCAATGGCTACACCTTC. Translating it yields CASTLAGINGYTF.

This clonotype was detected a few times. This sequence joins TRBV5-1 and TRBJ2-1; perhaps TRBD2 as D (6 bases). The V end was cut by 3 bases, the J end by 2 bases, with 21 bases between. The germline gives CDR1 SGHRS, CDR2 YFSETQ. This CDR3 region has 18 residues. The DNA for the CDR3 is TGCGCCAGCAGCTCCTTGGGGGAACCGACTAGTCCCTACAATGAGCAGTTCTTC. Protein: CASSSLGEPTSPYNEQFF.

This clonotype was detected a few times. The CDR3: CASSFILTSGALEETQYF. The DNA of the CDR3 is TGTGCCAGCAGCTTTATTTTGACTAGCGGGGCGTTAGAAGAGACCCAGTACTTC. The V gene is TRBV7-9, the J gene TRBJ2-5; 11 bases line up with TRBD2. Germline assignment: CDR1 SEHNR and CDR2 FQNEAQ (reference sequence). There are 18 residues in the CDR3. V lost 3 bases and J lost 3; bases outside the gene matches: 12.